This passage covers 13 T cell receptor beta chains from one sample sequenced in a study of blood T cells in healthy people across ages. PCR was performed a second time for about 7 to 12 cycles using a sample-barcoded 5' primer and a J-beta primer mix. MiXCR, applied by TCRdb to the 5' RACE reads, yields one record per CDR3 protein. The sample includes approximately 730,000 distinct CDR3 sequences, 43% seen only once; the top ten take more than 20%. Sequencing input: blood. Every receptor here comes from a woman in her fifties or sixties in good health.

Comments on this clonotype: Being one base from a much bigger clone, this may be a read error. J is TRBJ2-1 and V is TRBV10-3, with TRBD2 matching over 12 bases. In germline, CDR1 is ENHRY, CDR2 SYGVKD. This CDR3 region has 18 residues. The chain's CDR3 is CAISEFLAGGPPDNEHFF. DNA of the CDR3: TGTGCCATCAGTGAGTTTCTAGCGGGAGGGCCGCCTGACAATGAGCATTTCTTC.

The rearrangement links TRBV6-5 to TRBJ2-5, with D maybe TRBD2 (5 bases). The V end lost 4 bases, the J end lost 3 bases, and 15 bases lay between the germline ends. The CDR3 covers 15 residues. Germline V gene sequence: CDR1 MNHEY, CDR2 SVGAGI. The CDR3 DNA is TGTGCCAGCAGTTTCGCCTCATTGGGAGAAGAGACCCAGTACTTC. It is translated as CASSFASLGEETQYF.

The chain uses TRBV28 and TRBJ2-7; 9 bases are a match to TRBD1. V gave up 2 bases and J gave up 1 base; unmatched junction bases: 3. This CDR3 comprises 15 residues. The germline V gene has CDR1 MDHEN and CDR2 SYDVKM. CDR3 region: CASSLKTGGSYEQYF. The CDR3 nucleotides read TGTGCCAGCAGTTTAAAGACAGGGGGATCCTACGAGCAGTACTTC.

The chain is built from TRBV10-3 and TRBJ2-7, with TRBD1 matching 7 bases. Germline loops: CDR1 ENHRY, CDR2 SYGVKD. The length of the CDR3 is 15 residues. V lost 6 bases and J lost 0; bases outside the gene matches: 8. CDR3 amino acids: CAIRPTGQGSYEQYF. The CDR3 DNA sequence: TGTGCCATCAGGCCGACAGGGCAGGGCTCCTACGAGCAGTACTTC.

About this clonotype: A much larger clone lies a single base off, so this may be a read error. The V and J genes are TRBV29-1 and TRBJ2-5, with a tentative D call TRBD2 (5 bases). The CDR3 has 12 residues. Germline V gene lookup returns CDR1 SQVTM and CDR2 ANQGSEA. CDR3 amino acids: CSPRRAIQTQYF. As DNA, the CDR3 is TGCAGTCCCAGGCGGGCCATTCAGACCCAGTACTTC.

The chain is built from TRBV7-8 and TRBJ2-1, with 7 bases identical to TRBD2. CDR3 size: 16 residues. The germline gives CDR1 SGHVS, CDR2 FQNEAQ. With V trimmed by 5 bases and J by 6 bases, 13 bases remained unmatched. The CDR3 region has the DNA TGTGCCAGCAGCCCGAGTAGCGGGCAAGCTTTCAATGAGCAGTTCTTC. Encoded protein: CASSPSSGQAFNEQFF.

In its sample, this clonotype was seen a few times. The chain recombines TRBV6-1 with TRBJ2-5, with 7 bases that match TRBD1. The CDR3 contains 17 residues. V lost 6 bases, J lost 2 bases, and 15 bases stayed unmatched. CDR1 and CDR2 (germline): MNHNS, SASEGT. As DNA, the CDR3 is TGTGCCAGCAGCGCCTCCCGAGGGACAGCCCTACAAGAGACCCAGTACTTC. It is translated as CASSASRGTALQETQYF.

V gene TRBV20-1 combines with J gene TRBJ1-5; D remains unclear. This CDR3 has 11 amino acids. Per the germline V gene, CDR1 is DFQATT and CDR2 is SNEGSKA (reference sequence). With 4 bases removed from V and 11 bases from J, the gap between germline ends came to 12 bases. In DNA form, the CDR3 reads TGCAGTGCTAACAGTGGGCGAGCCCAGCATTTT. It yields the protein CSANSGRAQHF.

This chain uses TRBV27 with TRBJ2-5; D gene ambiguous. The CDR3 length is 14 residues. Trimming removed 2 bases at V and 0 bases at J, with 7 bases between. CDR1 and CDR2 from the germline V gene are MNHEY and SMNVEV (reference sequence). CDR3 DNA: TGTGCCAGCAGTTTAAGACGGAACCAAGAGACCCAGTACTTC. It specifies CASSLRRNQETQYF.

The chain couples TRBV12-3 or TRBV12-4 to TRBJ1-2; 8 bases align to TRBD1. There are 12 residues in the CDR3. Unmatched junction bases numbered 6, after V lost 8 bases and J lost 7 bases. In DNA, the CDR3 is TGTGCCAGCCGTCAGGGGGCCGGTGGCTACACCTTC. This translates into CASRQGAGGYTF.

This rearrangement joins TRBV5-1 to TRBJ2-1; 7 bases agree with TRBD1. V was pared by 4 bases and J by 3 bases, with 10 bases of the junction left unmatched. Germline assignment: CDR1 SGHRS and CDR2 YFSETQ. CDR3 size: 16 residues. This chain's CDR3 is CASSDSGGGFYNEQFF. The CDR3 DNA sequence: TGCGCCAGCAGCGACTCAGGGGGTGGGTTCTACAATGAGCAGTTCTTC.

This clonotype was seen many times. The J gene is TRBJ2-7, the V gene TRBV7-9; D ambiguous. Per the germline V gene, CDR1 is SEHNR and CDR2 is FQNEAQ (reference sequence). This CDR3 spans 15 amino acids. The V and J ends lost 0 bases and 2 bases respectively, with 11 bases between them. This CDR3 reads CASSLAGTGAYEQYF. The CDR3 coding sequence is TGTGCCAGCAGCTTAGCAGGTACGGGTGCCTACGAGCAGTACTTC. The variable domain in full, with the rest retrieved from reference TRBV7-9 and TRBJ2-7, is DTGVSQNPRHKITKRGQNVTFRCDPISEHNRLYWYRQTLGQGPEFLTYFQNEAQLEKSRLLSDRFSAERPKGSFSTLEIQRTEQGDSAMYLCASSLAGTGAYEQYFGPGTRLTVT.

There are a few counts of this clonotype. The rearrangement links TRBV20-1 to TRBJ1-5; D not certain. The V gene lost 3 bases and the J gene lost 0 bases, with 6 bases spanning the gap. This CDR3 is built from 13 residues. Per the germline V gene, CDR1 is DFQATT and CDR2 is SNEGSKA (reference sequence). In DNA form, the CDR3 reads TGCAGTGCTAGTTTGTATAGCAATCAGCCCCAGCATTTT. Amino acids: CSASLYSNQPQHF.